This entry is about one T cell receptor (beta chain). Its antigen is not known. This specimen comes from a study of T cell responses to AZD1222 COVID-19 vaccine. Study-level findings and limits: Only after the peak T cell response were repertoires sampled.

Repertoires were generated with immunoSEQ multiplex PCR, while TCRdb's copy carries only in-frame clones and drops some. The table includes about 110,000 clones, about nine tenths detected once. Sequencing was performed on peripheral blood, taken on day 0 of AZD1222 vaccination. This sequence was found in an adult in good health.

CDR3 sequence (DNA): TGCGCCAGCAGTGATCAGGGTGTGGGGTTTGGAGGGCCCGAGCAGTACTTC. Translated, it gives CASSDQGVGFGGPEQYF. The chain recombines TRBV10-2 with TRBJ2-7; the D gene is possibly TRBD2 (6 bases). Germline V gene lookup returns CDR1 WSHSY and CDR2 SAAADI. There are 17 residues in the CDR3. Trimming took 3 bases from V and 6 from J, leaving 24 bases between them.